The 22 T cell receptor beta chains in this list originate from one sample, sequenced in a study of cytomegalovirus exposure and HLA in healthy donors. PCR primers comprised 60 Vbeta and 13 Jbeta primers. Sequencing used immunoSEQ multiplex PCR; TCRdb keeps in-frame clones, though not all of them. The table lists about 130,000 clones, 80% of them singletons. Sequencing was carried out using PBMCs. The receptors come from a man aged 30 to 45 in good health and CMV-seropositive.

This clone was picked up a small number of times. This chain joins TRBV7-9 and TRBJ2-2, with TRBD1 identical over 7 bases. From germline, CDR1 is SEHNR and CDR2 FQNEAQ (reference sequence). CDR3 length: 16 amino acids. The V and J ends lost 1 base and 4 bases, in that order; junction bases with no gene match: 6. CDR3 region: CASSLGGRQGTGELFF. The DNA for the CDR3 is TGTGCCAGCAGCTTAGGAGGGCGACAGGGCACCGGGGAGCTGTTTTTT.

The rearrangement links TRBV9 to TRBJ2-7; 9 nucleotides line up with TRBD2. The CDR3 has 14 residues. The germline V gene has CDR1 SGDLS and CDR2 YYNGEE. Unmatched junction bases numbered 4, after V lost 4 bases and J lost 2 bases. The CDR3 DNA reads as TGTGCCAGCAGCCGCGGGGGGGGAACCTACGAGCAGTACTTC. Translation gives CASSRGGGTYEQYF. The full variable domain, completed using reference TRBV9 and TRBJ2-7, is DSGVTQTPKHLITATGQRVTLRCSPRSGDLSVYWYQQSLDQGLQFLIQYYNGEERAKGNILERFSAQQFPDLHSELNLSSLELGDSALYFCASSRGGGTYEQYFGPGTRLTVT.

The chain couples TRBV11-1 to TRBJ1-1; 7 nucleotides match TRBD1. CDR1 is SGHAT, CDR2 FQDESV, per germline (reference sequence). The CDR3 is made up of 13 amino acids. The V segment lost 2 bases and the J segment 6 bases; nucleotides outside the gene matches: 3. CDR3: CASSLRGQAEAFF. CDR3 in DNA: TGTGCCAGCAGCTTAAGGGGGCAGGCTGAAGCTTTCTTT.

The chain recombines TRBV5-6 with TRBJ1-2; D gene uncertain. The germline CDR1 and CDR2 sequences are SGHDT and YYEEEE. This CDR3 region has 13 residues. The V gene lost 2 bases and the J gene lost 2 bases, with 7 bases spanning the gap. CDR3: CASSFGANYGYTF. The CDR3 DNA follows: TGTGCCAGCAGCTTCGGTGCCAACTATGGCTACACCTTC.

The chain links TRBV30 to TRBJ2-2; maybe TRBD2 (5 bases). The V end lost 0 bases, the J end lost 5 bases, and 16 bases lay between the germline ends. There are 16 residues in the CDR3. Germline-derived CDR1 and CDR2 are GTSNPN and SVGIG (reference sequence). Here the CDR3 DNA reads TGTGCCTGGAGTGTGAGGGCCACCCTTGGAACCGGGGAGCTGTTTTTT. Residues: CAWSVRATLGTGELFF.

This chain uses TRBV5-4 with TRBJ2-3; TRBD2 matches at 7 bases. The CDR3 contains 18 residues. Germline assignment: CDR1 SGHNT and CDR2 YYREEE (reference sequence). The trim removed 4 bases at V and 5 bases at J, leaving 19 bases unmatched. This CDR3 is CASSPLFAPPGREDTQYF. The CDR3 region has the DNA TGTGCCAGCAGCCCTCTATTTGCGCCCCCAGGGAGGGAAGATACGCAGTATTTT.

The chain links TRBV7-3 to TRBJ2-5; 8 bases match TRBD1. Germline CDR1 SGHTA, CDR2 FQGTGA. Unmatched junction bases numbered 4, after V lost 4 bases and J lost 0 bases. The CDR3 runs to 15 residues. CDR3 amino acids: CASSSGQAYQETQYF. In DNA form, the CDR3 reads TGTGCCAGCAGCTCGGGACAGGCGTACCAAGAGACCCAGTACTTC.

The V call is TRBV9, the J call TRBJ1-1, with 7 bases fitting TRBD1. CDR1 and CDR2 (germline): SGDLS, YYNGEE. V trimming: 5 bases; J trimming: 4 bases; junction bases outside the gene matches: 8. The CDR3 runs to 14 residues. Here the CDR3 reads CASRGTGVGTEAFF. CDR3 nucleotides: TGTGCCAGCAGAGGAACAGGGGTGGGCACTGAAGCTTTCTTT.

This chain uses TRBV7-3 with TRBJ2-1; D is perhaps TRBD2 (7 bases). The CDR3 is made up of 15 amino acids. Germline V CDR1 and CDR2: SGHTA, FQGTGA. V was shortened by 4 bases and J by 7 bases, with 17 bases between the two germline ends. The CDR3 DNA follows: TGTGCCAGCAGCTCTACGGGGGGCCGGGGGAATGAGCAGTTCTTC. It yields the protein CASSSTGGRGNEQFF. Complete variable domain (other parts from reference TRBV7-3 and TRBJ2-1): GAGVSQTPSNKVTEKGKYVELRCDPISGHTALYWYRQSLGQGPEFLIYFQGTGAADDSGLPNDRFFAVRPEGSVSTLKIQRTERGDSAVYLCASSSTGGRGNEQFFGPGTRLTVL.

The chain couples TRBV30 to TRBJ1-2; D is undetermined. Trimming pared 2 bases from V and 8 bases from J, leaving 12 bases between. CDR3 size: 12 residues. Germline CDR1 reads GTSNPN; CDR2 reads SVGIG (reference sequence). The CDR3 nucleotides read TGTGCCTGGAGTCCCGGGTCCCTCGGCTACACCTTC. It specifies CAWSPGSLGYTF.

This rearrangement joins TRBV30 to TRBJ1-5; D is uncertain. Germline CDR1 reads GTSNPN; CDR2 reads SVGIG (reference sequence). The CDR3 totals 13 residues. The ends were cut back, 1 base at V and 5 bases at J, with 9 bases in the middle. The CDR3 is CAWSGAVDQPQHF. In nucleotides, the CDR3 is TGTGCCTGGAGTGGGGCAGTTGATCAGCCCCAGCATTTT.

This clone has a single count. The chain joins TRBV29-1 to TRBJ1-2, with TRBD1 as a possible D gene (6 bases). The length of the CDR3 is 14 residues. Germline V gives CDR1 SQVTM, CDR2 ANQGSEA. The ends were cut back, 3 bases at V and 2 bases at J, with 13 bases in the middle. The CDR3 DNA sequence: TGCAGCGTTGACACCGGGACACCGAACTATGGCTACACCTTC. As protein: CSVDTGTPNYGYTF.

The rearrangement joins TRBV18 to TRBJ1-2; D not resolved. The CDR3 totals 14 residues. Per germline, CDR1 KGHSH and CDR2 LQKENI. The V gene lost 6 bases and the J gene lost 0 bases, with 11 bases spanning the gap. CDR3 in amino acids: CASSTGTTNYGYTF. CDR3 coding DNA: TGTGCCAGCTCCACTGGAACTACTAACTATGGCTACACCTTC.

The chain carries TRBV2 and TRBJ2-2; TRBD1 matches 8 bases. The CDR3 consists of 16 residues. V shed 3 bases and J 4 bases; nucleotides not matched to a gene: 7. The germline V gene has CDR1 SNHLY and CDR2 FYNNEI. The CDR3 nucleotides are TGTGCCAGCAGTGAGGCTTCAGGGGGCCCCACCGGGGAGCTGTTTTTT. It translates to CASSEASGGPTGELFF.

This chain connects TRBV9 to TRBJ2-3; weak D call: TRBD2 (6 bases). The CDR3 consists of 16 residues. Germline V CDR1 and CDR2: SGDLS, YYNGEE. The ends were cut back, 4 bases at V and 3 bases at J, with 18 bases in the middle. The CDR3 reads CASSFPLGGPTDTQYF. In nucleotides, the CDR3 is TGTGCCAGCAGCTTTCCCTTGGGGGGTCCTACAGATACGCAGTATTTT.

This clone has just a few counts. The chain uses TRBV4-1 and TRBJ1-1, with 7 bases fitting TRBD1. The CDR3 runs 15 residues. V shed 1 base, J shed 7 bases, and the junction held 9 bases outside the gene matches. Germline assignment: CDR1 MGHRA and CDR2 YSYEKL. The CDR3 bases are TGCGCCAGCAGCCAAGTTGACAGGGTGGATTTTGAAGCTTTCTTT. This gives the protein CASSQVDRVDFEAFF.

The V and J genes are TRBV11-3 and TRBJ2-5, with D unclear. The J call could be wrong; TRBJ2-7 is a better fit for the DNA end. The CDR3 totals 14 residues. Germline lookup yields CDR1 SGHNT and CDR2 YENEEA. The CDR3 protein is CASSLDQAFPEQYF. Written as DNA, the CDR3 is TGTGCCAGCAGCTTAGATCAGGCTTTCCCCGAGCAGTACTTC.

V gene TRBV7-3 combines with J gene TRBJ2-3; TRBD1 might be the D (5 bases). Trimming pared 5 bases from V and 0 bases from J, leaving 18 bases between. Germline CDR1 reads SGHTA; CDR2 reads FQGTGA. The CDR3 sequence is 17 residues long. CDR3 nucleotide sequence: TGTGCCAGCAGCACAGACAGCCGGGCAGTTAGCACAGATACGCAGTATTTT. Translating it yields CASSTDSRAVSTDTQYF. The entire variable domain, with the rest obtained from reference TRBV7-3 and TRBJ2-3, is as follows: GAGVSQTPSNKVTEKGKYVELRCDPISGHTALYWYRQSLGQGPEFLIYFQGTGAADDSGLPNDRFFAVRPEGSVSTLKIQRTERGDSAVYLCASSTDSRAVSTDTQYFGPGTRLTVL.

The sample holds one count of this clone. The V and J genes are TRBV6-1 and TRBJ1-6; TRBD1 is a possible D gene (6 bases). The V end was cut by 4 bases, the J end by 10 bases, with 14 bases between. Germline V gives CDR1 MNHNS, CDR2 SASEGT. The CDR3 has 14 amino acids. CDR3: CASSGRGGESPLHF. DNA for the CDR3: TGTGCCAGCAGTGGGAGAGGGGGGGAATCACCCCTCCACTTT.

This clone was recorded a few times. The chain carries TRBV6-5 and TRBJ1-2; 9 bases agree with TRBD1. J gave up 1 base and V 6 bases, and 3 bases lay outside the gene matches. Looked up from germline, CDR1 is MNHEY and CDR2 is SVGAGI. CDR3 length: 14 residues. DNA of the CDR3: TGTGCCAGCAGCAGACAGGGGGTTAACTATGGCTACACCTTC. Its protein is CASSRQGVNYGYTF.

This rearrangement joins TRBV2 to TRBJ1-1; D is undetermined. Germline CDR1 reads SNHLY; CDR2 reads FYNNEI. With 7 bases removed from V and 4 bases from J, the gap between germline ends came to 16 bases. The CDR3 spans 14 residues. The CDR3 DNA reads as TGTGCCAGCACCGGTGGGCCCGCGGGCACTGAAGCTTTCTTT. Translated, it gives CASTGGPAGTEAFF.

V and J are TRBV29-1 and TRBJ2-1; 8 nucleotides line up with TRBD2. V lost 0 bases, J lost 4 bases, and 11 bases stayed unmatched. Per the germline V gene, CDR1 is SQVTM and CDR2 is ANQGSEA. This CDR3 comprises 17 residues. DNA of the CDR3: TGCAGCGTTGAAGATCCAACCTCTAGCGGGCCTTACAATGAGCAGTTCTTC. This codes for CSVEDPTSSGPYNEQFF.